This T cell receptor beta chain came from a study of T cells in Graves' hyperthyroidism and ophthalmopathy. Study findings and constraints: Stable hyperthyroidism was separated from ophthalmopathy by a model based on 13 V-J features. Blood also contained most expanded thyroid clonotypes above 0.001.

Concerning this clonotype itself: The antigen is not known.

RNA transcripts yielded amplified TCR beta CDR3 regions. When the TCR CDR3 underwent first-round RT-PCR, the HTBI primer set was used. From the multiplex PCR reads, TCRdb called clonotypes with MiXCR, one entry per CDR3 protein. The repertoire holds approximately 640,000 distinct CDR3 sequences, with 45% as singletons. Pregnant or lactating patients were excluded, as were those with uncontrolled infection or other autoimmune disease. Thyroid ultrasound, orbital computed tomography, clinical symptoms, and serum thyroxine and TRAb underpinned diagnoses. Germline loops: CDR1 DFQATT, CDR2 SNEGSKA (reference sequence). V lost 6 bases, J lost 0 bases, and 6 bases lay in between. This CDR3 comprises 12 residues.

V gene TRBV20-1 combines with J gene TRBJ1-5; D ambiguous. The specimen was peripheral blood or thyroid tissue (not recorded which). This clonotype was sampled from an adult man with Graves' disease, either hyperthyroidism or ophthalmopathy (not recorded which). The CDR3 nucleotides are TGCAGTGCAACGGGTAGCAATCAGCCCCAGCATTTT. Translation gives CSATGSNQPQHF.